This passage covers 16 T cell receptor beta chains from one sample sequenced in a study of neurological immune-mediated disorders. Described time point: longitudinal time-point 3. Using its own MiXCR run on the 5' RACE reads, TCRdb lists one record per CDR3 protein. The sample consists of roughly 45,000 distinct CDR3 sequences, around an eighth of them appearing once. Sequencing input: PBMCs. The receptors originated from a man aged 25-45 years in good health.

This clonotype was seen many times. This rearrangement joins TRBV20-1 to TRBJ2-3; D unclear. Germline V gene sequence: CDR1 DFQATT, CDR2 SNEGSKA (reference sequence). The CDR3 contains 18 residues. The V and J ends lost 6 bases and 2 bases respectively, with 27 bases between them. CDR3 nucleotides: TGCAGTGCCTCCACCCCAACTGGGCTAAGTATGAACACAGATACGCAGTATTTT. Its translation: CSASTPTGLSMNTDTQYF.

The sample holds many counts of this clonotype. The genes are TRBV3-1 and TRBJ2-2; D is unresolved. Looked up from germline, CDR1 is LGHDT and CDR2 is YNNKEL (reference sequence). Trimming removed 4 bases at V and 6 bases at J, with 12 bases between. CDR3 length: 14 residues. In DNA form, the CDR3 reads TGTGCCAGCAGCCCCGCTGCCGGTTCCGGGGAGCTGTTTTTT. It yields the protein CASSPAAGSGELFF.

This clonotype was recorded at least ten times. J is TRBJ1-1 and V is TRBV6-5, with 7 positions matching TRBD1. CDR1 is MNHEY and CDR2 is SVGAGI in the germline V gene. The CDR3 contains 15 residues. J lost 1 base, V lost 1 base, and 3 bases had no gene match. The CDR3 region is CASSYFTGANTEAFF. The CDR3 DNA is TGTGCCAGCAGTTACTTTACAGGGGCGAACACTGAAGCTTTCTTT.

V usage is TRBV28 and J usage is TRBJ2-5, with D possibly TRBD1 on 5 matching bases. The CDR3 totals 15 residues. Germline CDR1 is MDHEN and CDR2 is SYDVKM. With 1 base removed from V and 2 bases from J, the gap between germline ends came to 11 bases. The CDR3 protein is CASSLFLGPQETQYF. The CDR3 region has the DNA TGTGCCAGCAGTTTATTTCTGGGGCCTCAAGAGACCCAGTACTTC.

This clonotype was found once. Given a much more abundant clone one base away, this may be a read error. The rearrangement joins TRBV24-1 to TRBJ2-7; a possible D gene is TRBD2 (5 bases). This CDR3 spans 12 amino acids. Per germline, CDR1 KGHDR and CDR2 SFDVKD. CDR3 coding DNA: TGTGCCACCGCCGGACTGCCTTACGAGAAGTACTTC. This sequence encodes CATAGLPYEKYF.

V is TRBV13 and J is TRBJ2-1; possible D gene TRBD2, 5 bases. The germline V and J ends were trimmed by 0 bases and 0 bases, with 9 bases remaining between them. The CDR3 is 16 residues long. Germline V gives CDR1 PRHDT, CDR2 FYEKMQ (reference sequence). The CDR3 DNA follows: TGTGCCAGCAGCTTAGGTACCGGGATCTCCTACAATGAGCAGTTCTTC. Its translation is CASSLGTGISYNEQFF.

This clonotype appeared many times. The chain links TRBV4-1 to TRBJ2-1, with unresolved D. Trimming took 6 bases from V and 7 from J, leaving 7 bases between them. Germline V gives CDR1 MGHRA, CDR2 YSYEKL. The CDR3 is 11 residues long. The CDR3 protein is CASSVGNEQFF. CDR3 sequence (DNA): TGCGCCAGCAGTGTTGGAAATGAGCAGTTCTTC.

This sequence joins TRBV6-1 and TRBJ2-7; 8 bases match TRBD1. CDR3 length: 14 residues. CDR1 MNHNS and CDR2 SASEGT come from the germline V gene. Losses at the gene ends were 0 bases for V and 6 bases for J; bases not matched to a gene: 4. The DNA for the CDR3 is TGTGCCAGCAGTGAAGCTCCCACAGGGGGCGAGCAGTACTTC. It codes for CASSEAPTGGEQYF.

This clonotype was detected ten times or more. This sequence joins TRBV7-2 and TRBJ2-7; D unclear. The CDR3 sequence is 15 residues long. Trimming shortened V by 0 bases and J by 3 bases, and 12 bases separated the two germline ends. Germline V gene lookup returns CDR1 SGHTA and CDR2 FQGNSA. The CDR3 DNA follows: TGTGCCAGCAGCTTAGCCGGTGGGCCAGGCTACGAGCAGTACTTC. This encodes CASSLAGGPGYEQYF.

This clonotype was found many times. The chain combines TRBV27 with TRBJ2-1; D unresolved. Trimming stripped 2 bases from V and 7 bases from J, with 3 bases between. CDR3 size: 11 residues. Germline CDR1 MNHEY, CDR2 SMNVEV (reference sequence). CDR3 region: CASSLQNEQFF. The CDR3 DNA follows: TGTGCCAGCAGTTTACAGAATGAGCAGTTCTTC.

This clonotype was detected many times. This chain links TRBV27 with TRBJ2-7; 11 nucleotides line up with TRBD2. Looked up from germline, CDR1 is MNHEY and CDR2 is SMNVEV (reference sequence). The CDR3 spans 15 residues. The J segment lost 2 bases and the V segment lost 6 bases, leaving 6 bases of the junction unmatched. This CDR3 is CASSPQTSGTYEQYF. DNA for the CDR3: TGTGCCAGCAGCCCTCAGACTAGCGGGACCTACGAGCAGTACTTC.

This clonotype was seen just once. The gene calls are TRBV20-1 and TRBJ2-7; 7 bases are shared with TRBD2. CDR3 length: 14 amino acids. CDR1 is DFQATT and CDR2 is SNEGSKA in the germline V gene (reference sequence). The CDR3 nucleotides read TGCAGCCTTAAACCAGCGGGGTTAGCCACCGAGCAGTACTTC. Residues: CSLKPAGLATEQYF.

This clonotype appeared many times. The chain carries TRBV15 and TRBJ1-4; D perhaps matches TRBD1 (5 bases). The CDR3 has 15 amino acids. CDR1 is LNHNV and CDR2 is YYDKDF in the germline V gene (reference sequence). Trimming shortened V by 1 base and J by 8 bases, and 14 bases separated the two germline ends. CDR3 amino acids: CATSRGGKSGEKLFF. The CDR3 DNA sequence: TGTGCCACCAGCAGAGGGGGGAAATCTGGCGAAAAACTGTTTTTT.

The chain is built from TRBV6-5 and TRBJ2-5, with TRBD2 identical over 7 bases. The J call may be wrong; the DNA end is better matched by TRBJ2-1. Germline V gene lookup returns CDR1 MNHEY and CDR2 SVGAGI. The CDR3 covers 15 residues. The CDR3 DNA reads TGTGCCAGCAGTTACGGGGGGGGAGACTACAATGAGCAGTTCTTC. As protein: CASSYGGGDYNEQFF.

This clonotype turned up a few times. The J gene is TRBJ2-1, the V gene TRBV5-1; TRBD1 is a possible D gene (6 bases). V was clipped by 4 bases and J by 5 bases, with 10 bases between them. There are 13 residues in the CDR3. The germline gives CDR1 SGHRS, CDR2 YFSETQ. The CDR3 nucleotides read TGCGCCAGCAGCGTGGGACAACACAATGAGCAGTTCTTC. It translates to CASSVGQHNEQFF.

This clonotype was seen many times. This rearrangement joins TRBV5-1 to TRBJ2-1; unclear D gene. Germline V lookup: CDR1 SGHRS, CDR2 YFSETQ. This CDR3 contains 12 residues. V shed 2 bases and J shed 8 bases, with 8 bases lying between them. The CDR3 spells CASSFKPDEQFF. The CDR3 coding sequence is TGCGCCAGCAGCTTTAAACCGGATGAGCAGTTCTTC.